This T cell receptor (beta chain) came from a study of blood T cell repertoires in COVID-19. Looking at the study overall: Sources were T cells, B-cell-depleted T cells, or PBMCs; the material itself was cDNA or gDNA.

Sequenced by immunoSEQ multiplex PCR; TCRdb stores in-frame clones only, minus some. Of roughly 200,000 clones listed, 85% are singletons. Germline-derived CDR1 and CDR2 are LGHDT and YNNKEL (reference sequence). With 5 bases removed from V and 6 bases from J, the gap between germline ends came to 17 bases. The CDR3 totals 15 residues. The sequence was collected from a middle-aged man who had recovered from COVID-19. The V gene is TRBV3-1 (or the pseudogene TRBV3-2), the J gene TRBJ2-1, with D possibly matching TRBD2 (5 bases). Sequenced material: PBMCs or T cells enriched from blood (not recorded which). As DNA, the CDR3 is TGTGCCAGCAGCTCCGCATCGGGGTCCGGCAATGAGCAGTTCTTC. Its translation: CASSSASGSGNEQFF.